This TCR beta chain emerged from a study of T cell responses to AZD1222 COVID-19 vaccine. The CDR3 is made up of 17 amino acids. V trimming: 2 bases; J trimming: 2 bases; junction bases outside the gene matches: 12. Germline CDR1 and CDR2: MNHEY and SMNVEV (reference sequence). The data were produced by immunoSEQ multiplex PCR, yet TCRdb's version contains in-frame clones alone and is incomplete. Counted here are roughly 150,000 clones, about 93% occurring once; the ten biggest clones make up over 4%. The specimen comprised peripheral blood, sampled on day 0 of AZD1222 vaccination. This chain uses TRBV27 with TRBJ2-7, with TRBD1 identical over 7 bases. This receptor was taken from an adult in good health. The CDR3 sequence: CASSLKGAMPRTYEQYF. DNA for the CDR3: TGTGCCAGCAGTTTAAAGGGGGCGATGCCGAGGACCTACGAGCAGTACTTC.